This T cell receptor beta chain was found in a study of glioma-infiltrating T cells after dendritic cell vaccination. Whole-study context: At biweekly intervals, patients got three intradermal dendritic cell vaccine injections.

Time point of the sample: after dendritic cell vaccination, including at tumor progression/relapse. Fresh-frozen tumor tissue and more than two years of survival data were available for all. Before vaccination, two weeks after the third vaccination, and at progression, PBMC were collected. The primer mix had 60 V beta and 13 J beta primers. Method: immunoSEQ multiplex PCR; TCRdb's copy keeps in-frame clones and lacks some. The table includes about 94,000 clones, more than 70% detected once. This clone appeared once. The TCR originated in a human donor with glioblastoma. Sequencing used blood, obtained after dendritic cell vaccination.

CDR3 in amino acids: CASSPAGQGGNEKLFF. The CDR3 DNA reads TGCGCCAGCAGCCCAGCGGGACAGGGTGGTAATGAAAAACTGTTTTTT. The gene calls are TRBV5-1 and TRBJ1-4; 9 bases agree with TRBD1. Germline lookup yields CDR1 SGHRS and CDR2 YFSETQ. The V and J ends lost 4 bases and 4 bases, in that order; junction bases with no gene match: 8. This CDR3 is 16 amino acids long.